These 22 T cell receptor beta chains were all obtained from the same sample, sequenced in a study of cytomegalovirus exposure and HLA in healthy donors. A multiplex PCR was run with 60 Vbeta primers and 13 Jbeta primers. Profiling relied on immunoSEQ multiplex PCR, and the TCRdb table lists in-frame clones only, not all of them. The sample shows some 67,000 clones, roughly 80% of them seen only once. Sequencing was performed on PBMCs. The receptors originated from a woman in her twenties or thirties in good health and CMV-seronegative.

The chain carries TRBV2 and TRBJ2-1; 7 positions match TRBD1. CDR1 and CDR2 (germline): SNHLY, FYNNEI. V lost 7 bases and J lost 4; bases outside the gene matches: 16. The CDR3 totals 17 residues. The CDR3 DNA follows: TGTGCCAGCAAAACGGATCCTACAGGGGTTTTTTACAATGAGCAGTTCTTC. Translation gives CASKTDPTGVFYNEQFF.

CDR3 DNA: TGCGCCAGCAGCCTGAGCTTCCAAGAGACCCAGTACTTC. Protein product: CASSLSFQETQYF. The V call is TRBV4-1, the J call TRBJ2-5; D not resolved. CDR1 MGHRA and CDR2 YSYEKL come from the germline V gene. V dropped 4 bases and J dropped 1 base, with 7 bases sitting between them. CDR3 size: 13 residues.

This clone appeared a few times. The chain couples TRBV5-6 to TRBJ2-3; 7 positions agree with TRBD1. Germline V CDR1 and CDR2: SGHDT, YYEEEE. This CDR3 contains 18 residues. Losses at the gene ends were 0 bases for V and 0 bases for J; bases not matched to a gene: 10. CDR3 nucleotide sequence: TGTGCCAGCAGCTTGGACAGGGGCGGTTCGGTTAGCACAGATACGCAGTATTTT. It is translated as CASSLDRGGSVSTDTQYF.

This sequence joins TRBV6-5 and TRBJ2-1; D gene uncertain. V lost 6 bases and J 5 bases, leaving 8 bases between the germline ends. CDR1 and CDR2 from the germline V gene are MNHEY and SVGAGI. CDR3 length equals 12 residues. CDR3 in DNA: TGTGCCAGCAGGAGCGACCACAATGAGCAGTTCTTC. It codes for CASRSDHNEQFF.

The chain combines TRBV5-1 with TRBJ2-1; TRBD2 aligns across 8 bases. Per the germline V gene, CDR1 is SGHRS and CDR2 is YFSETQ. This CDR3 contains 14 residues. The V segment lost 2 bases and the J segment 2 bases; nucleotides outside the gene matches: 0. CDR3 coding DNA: TGCGCCAGCAGCTTAGCGGGGGCCTACAATGAGCAGTTCTTC. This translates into CASSLAGAYNEQFF.

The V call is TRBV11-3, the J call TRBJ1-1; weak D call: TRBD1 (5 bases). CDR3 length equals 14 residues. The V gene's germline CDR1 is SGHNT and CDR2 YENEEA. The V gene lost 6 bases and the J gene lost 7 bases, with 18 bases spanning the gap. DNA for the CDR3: TGTGCCAGCAGTAAGGGACTGGGTGGACGTGAAGCTTTCTTT. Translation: CASSKGLGGREAFF.

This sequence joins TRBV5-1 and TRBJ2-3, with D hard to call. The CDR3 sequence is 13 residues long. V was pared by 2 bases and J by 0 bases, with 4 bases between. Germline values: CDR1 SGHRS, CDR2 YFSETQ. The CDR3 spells CASSFSSTDTQYF. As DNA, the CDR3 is TGCGCCAGCAGCTTTTCAAGCACAGATACGCAGTATTTT.

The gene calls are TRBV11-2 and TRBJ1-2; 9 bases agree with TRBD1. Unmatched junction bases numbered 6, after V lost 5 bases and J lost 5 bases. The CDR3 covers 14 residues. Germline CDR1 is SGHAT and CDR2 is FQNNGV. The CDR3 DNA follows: TGTGCCAGCAGCCCAACAGGGGGCTGGTATGGCTACACCTTC. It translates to CASSPTGGWYGYTF.

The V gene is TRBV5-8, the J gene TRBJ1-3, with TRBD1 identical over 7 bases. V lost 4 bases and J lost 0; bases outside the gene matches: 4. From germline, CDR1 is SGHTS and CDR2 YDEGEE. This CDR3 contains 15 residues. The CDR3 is CASSDRVLSGNTIYF. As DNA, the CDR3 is TGTGCCAGCAGCGACAGGGTTCTCTCTGGAAACACCATATATTTT.

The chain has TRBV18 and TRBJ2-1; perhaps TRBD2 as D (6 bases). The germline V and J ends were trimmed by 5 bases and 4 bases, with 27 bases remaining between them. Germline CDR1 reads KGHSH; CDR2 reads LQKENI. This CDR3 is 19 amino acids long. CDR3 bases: TGTGCCAGCTCAGTCTCGCGGAGGGCTTCATCCCTGGGATACAATGAGCAGTTCTTC. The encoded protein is CASSVSRRASSLGYNEQFF.

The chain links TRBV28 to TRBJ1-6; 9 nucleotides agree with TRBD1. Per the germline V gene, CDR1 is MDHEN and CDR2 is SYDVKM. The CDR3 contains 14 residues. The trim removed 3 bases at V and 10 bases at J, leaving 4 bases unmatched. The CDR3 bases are TGTGCCAGCAGTTTCGGACAGGGGAAATCACCCCTCCACTTT. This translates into CASSFGQGKSPLHF.

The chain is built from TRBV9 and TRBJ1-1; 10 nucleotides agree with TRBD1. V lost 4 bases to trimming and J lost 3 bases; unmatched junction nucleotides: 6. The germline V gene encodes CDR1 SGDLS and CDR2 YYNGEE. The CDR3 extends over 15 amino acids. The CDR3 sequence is CASSPRQGADTEAFF. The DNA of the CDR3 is TGTGCCAGCAGCCCGAGACAGGGGGCGGACACTGAAGCTTTCTTT.

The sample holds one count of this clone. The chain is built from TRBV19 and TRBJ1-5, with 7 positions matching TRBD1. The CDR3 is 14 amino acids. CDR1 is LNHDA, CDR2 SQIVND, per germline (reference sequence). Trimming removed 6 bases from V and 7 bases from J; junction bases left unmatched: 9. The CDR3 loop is CASRRQGLGQPQHF. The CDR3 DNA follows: TGTGCCAGTAGGCGACAGGGACTAGGGCAGCCCCAGCATTTT. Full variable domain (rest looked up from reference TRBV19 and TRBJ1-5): DGGITQSPKYLFRKEGQNVTLSCEQNLNHDAMYWYRQDPGQGLRLIYYSQIVNDFQKGDIAEGYSVSREKKESFPLTVTSAQKNPTAFYLCASRRQGLGQPQHFGDGTRLSIL.

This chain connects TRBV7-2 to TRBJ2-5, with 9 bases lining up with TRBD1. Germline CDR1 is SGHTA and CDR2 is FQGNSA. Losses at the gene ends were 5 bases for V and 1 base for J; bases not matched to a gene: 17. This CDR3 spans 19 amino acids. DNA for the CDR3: TGTGCCAGCAGCCCCCGGACAGGGGCTATAAGACGGTCCCAAGAGACCCAGTACTTC. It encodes CASSPRTGAIRRSQETQYF. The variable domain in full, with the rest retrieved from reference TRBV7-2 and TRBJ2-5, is GAGVSQSPSNKVTEKGKDVELRCDPISGHTALYWYRQSLGQGLEFLIYFQGNSAPDKSGLPSDRFSAERTGGSVSTLTIQRTQQEDSAVYLCASSPRTGAIRRSQETQYFGPGTRLLVL.

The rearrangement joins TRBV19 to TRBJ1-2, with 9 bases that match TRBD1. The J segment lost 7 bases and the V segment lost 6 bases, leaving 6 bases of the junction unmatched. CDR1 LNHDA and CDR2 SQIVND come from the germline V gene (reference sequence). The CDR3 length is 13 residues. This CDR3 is CASSPTGGFGYTF. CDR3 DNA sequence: TGTGCCAGTAGCCCTACAGGGGGCTTTGGCTACACCTTC.

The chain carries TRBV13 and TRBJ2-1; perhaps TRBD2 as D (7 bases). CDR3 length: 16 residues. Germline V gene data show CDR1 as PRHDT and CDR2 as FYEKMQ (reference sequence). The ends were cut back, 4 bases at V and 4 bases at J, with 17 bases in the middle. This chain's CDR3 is CASSSLRGALYNEQFF. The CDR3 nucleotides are TGTGCCAGCAGCTCGTTACGGGGGGCACTATACAATGAGCAGTTCTTC.

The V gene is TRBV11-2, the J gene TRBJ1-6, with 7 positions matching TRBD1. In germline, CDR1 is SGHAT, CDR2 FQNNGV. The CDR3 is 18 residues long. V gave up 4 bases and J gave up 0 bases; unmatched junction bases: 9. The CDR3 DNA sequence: TGTGCCAGCAGCTCGACTCCCGGGACAGACTCCTATAATTCACCCCTCCACTTT. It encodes CASSSTPGTDSYNSPLHF.

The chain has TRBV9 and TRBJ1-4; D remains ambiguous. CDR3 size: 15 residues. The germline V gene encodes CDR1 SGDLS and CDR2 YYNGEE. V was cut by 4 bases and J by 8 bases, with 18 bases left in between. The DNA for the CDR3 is TGTGCCAGCAGCACCAGTTTAGGGAGGGAGGAAAAACTGTTTTTT. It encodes CASSTSLGREEKLFF.

For the CDR3, the DNA is TGCGCCAGCAGCTTGGAAGTCGGGACAGGGGGCTACTCACCCCTCCACTTT. This translates into CASSLEVGTGGYSPLHF. V and J are TRBV5-1 and TRBJ1-6; TRBD1 aligns across 12 bases. This CDR3 region has 17 residues. Trimming removed 0 bases from V and 10 bases from J; junction bases left unmatched: 8. CDR1 and CDR2 from the germline V gene are SGHRS and YFSETQ. Drawing the rest from reference TRBV5-1 and TRBJ1-6, the complete variable domain is KAGVTQTPRYLIKTRGQQVTLSCSPISGHRSVSWYQQTPGQGLQFLFEYFSETQRNKGNFPGRFSGRQFSNSRSEMNVSTLELGDSALYLCASSLEVGTGGYSPLHFGNGTRLTVT.

The CDR3 bases are TGTGCCAGCAGCGAGACAGCTAGCACAGATACGCAGTATTTT. Translated, it gives CASSETASTDTQYF. V usage is TRBV5-4 and J usage is TRBJ2-3, with a possible D match to TRBD1 (5 bases). The ends were cut back, 4 bases at V and 0 bases at J, with 9 bases in the middle. CDR1 is SGHNT and CDR2 is YYREEE in the germline V gene (reference sequence). The CDR3 loop spans 14 amino acids.

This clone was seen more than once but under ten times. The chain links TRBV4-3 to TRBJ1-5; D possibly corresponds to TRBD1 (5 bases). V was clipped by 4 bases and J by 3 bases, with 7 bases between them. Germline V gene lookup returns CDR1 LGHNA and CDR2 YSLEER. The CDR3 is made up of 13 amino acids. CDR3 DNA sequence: TGCGCCAGCAGCCGCGGGACCAATCAGCCCCAGCATTTT. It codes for CASSRGTNQPQHF.

The CDR3 is CASSRGQGTYNEQFF. As DNA, the CDR3 is TGTGCCAGCAGCAGGGGCCAGGGTACCTACAATGAGCAGTTCTTC. V is TRBV7-2 and J is TRBJ2-1, with D tentatively TRBD1 (5 bases). V lost 5 bases to trimming and J lost 2 bases, with 13 bases between them. CDR1 SGHTA and CDR2 FQGNSA come from the germline V gene. The CDR3 is 15 amino acids.